This T cell receptor (beta chain) was identified in a study of cytomegalovirus exposure and HLA in healthy donors. Across the study: Early on, a data release was issued that held some 85 million unique TCRs from HLA-typed donors. Whole-study findings and limits: The authors reported that TCR beta sequences could predict HLA-A and HLA-B alleles. These predictions were accurate for most subjects in the first cohort.

The length of the CDR3 is 15 residues. CDR1 and CDR2 from the germline V gene are SGHRS and YFSETQ. The V and J ends lost 4 bases and 3 bases, in that order; junction bases with no gene match: 8. Vbeta (60) and Jbeta (13) primers were used in the PCR. The table came from immunoSEQ multiplex PCR; TCRdb's copy has only in-frame clones and leaves some out. The repertoire holds some 110,000 clones, under 85% seen once, with over 6.5% in the top ten. The donors (healthy individuals) were bone marrow donors. This clone was picked up a small number of times. The antigen is not known. The sample was PBMCs. This clonotype was sampled from a woman in her thirties or forties in good health and CMV-seropositive. The V and J genes are TRBV5-1 and TRBJ1-1; 8 bases fit TRBD1. The CDR3 spells CASSPTTGGDTEAFF. In DNA, the CDR3 is TGCGCCAGCAGCCCAACAACAGGGGGTGACACTGAAGCTTTCTTT.